The rows below give T cell receptor beta chains drawn from one sample of a study of T-cell memory formation after mild COVID-19. TCRdb ran MiXCR on the 5' RACE reads and lists one entry per CDR3 protein. The table lists approximately 150,000 distinct CDR3 sequences, 5.5% to 7% of them singletons. The sequenced material came from PBMCs or a T cell subset sorted from them (not recorded which). The receptors were gathered from an adult woman who had mild COVID-19 (a few samples of this study predate the infection). Cell type and time point are not known. The CDR3 runs from the conserved cysteine through the conserved F or W. D genes are given only for firm matches. A row's size may be missing; if present it is once, few, many or a size class.

D	V	J	size	CDR3	DNA
NA	TRBV24-1	TRBJ2-2	NA	CATSGPFDTGELFF	TGTGCCACCAGTGGACCATTCGACACCGGGGAGCTGTTTTTT
NA	TRBV5-5	TRBJ2-7	many	CASSLMARDSIYEQYF	TGTGCCAGCAGTCTCATGGCTCGGGACTCGATCTACGAGCAGTACTTC
NA	TRBV6-1	TRBJ2-1	NA	CASLRSGRTAHSYNEQFF	TGTGCCAGCCTTCGAAGTGGAAGGACAGCCCACTCCTACAATGAGCAGTTCTTC
NA	TRBV5-1	TRBJ2-3	few	CASSLDSARTDTQYF	TGCGCCAGCAGCTTGGACAGTGCCCGCACAGATACGCAGTATTTT
TRBD2	TRBV4-1	TRBJ2-5	NA	CASSRVAGGPQETQYF	TGCGCCAGCAGCCGAGTAGCGGGGGGGCCCCAAGAGACCCAGTACTTC
TRBD1	TRBV3-1	TRBJ1-2	few	CASSQVSPGQGWVYGYTF	TGTGCCAGCAGCCAAGTCTCTCCGGGACAGGGATGGGTATATGGCTACACCTTC
NA	TRBV7-8	TRBJ2-6	many	CASSLVLGSGANVLTF	TGTGCCAGCAGCTTAGTGTTGGGGTCTGGGGCCAACGTCCTGACTTTC
NA	TRBV18	TRBJ2-3	NA	CASSPGRTDTQYF	TGTGCCAGCTCACCAGGCCGCACAGATACGCAGTATTTT
NA	TRBV5-1	TRBJ2-2	NA	CASSFGVTSNTGELFF	TGCGCCAGCAGCTTTGGTGTGACATCGAACACCGGGGAGCTGTTTTTT
NA	TRBV12-3/TRBV12-4	TRBJ2-5	once	CASSSGGLGGETQYF	TGTGCCAGCAGTTCAGGTGGCCTAGGTGGGGAGACCCAGTACTTC
NA	TRBV5-1	TRBJ2-7	many	CASSFGLAYEQYF	TGCGCCAGCAGCTTTGGGCTCGCCTACGAGCAGTACTTC
NA	TRBV12-3/TRBV12-4	TRBJ2-5	many	CASSLQGQETQYF	TGTGCCAGCAGTTTGCAGGGACAAGAGACCCAGTACTTC
TRBD2	TRBV12-3/TRBV12-4	TRBJ2-2	many	CASRTGLAGALNTGELFF	TGTGCCAGCAGGACCGGACTAGCGGGGGCCCTTAACACCGGGGAGCTGTTTTTT
NA	TRBV7-2	TRBJ1-1	few	CASSSYGIRTNTEAFF	TGTGCCAGCAGCTCATACGGGATCAGGACTAACACTGAAGCTTTCTTT
NA	TRBV7-2	TRBJ1-1	many	CASSPGQINTEAFF	TGTGCCAGCAGCCCTGGACAGATCAACACTGAAGCTTTCTTT
TRBD2	TRBV12-3/TRBV12-4	TRBJ2-5	many	CASSSRLAGGQETQYF	TGTGCCAGCAGTTCCAGACTAGCGGGGGGGCAAGAGACCCAGTACTTC
NA	TRBV5-6	TRBJ1-1	few	CASKAQGVDSTEAFF	TGTGCCAGCAAGGCGCAGGGAGTTGATAGTACTGAAGCTTTCTTT
TRBD1	TRBV2	TRBJ2-3	many	CASSAGTGDTGSTDTQYF	TGTGCCAGCAGTGCCGGGACAGGGGACACCGGTAGCACAGATACGCAGTATTTT
NA	TRBV5-1	TRBJ1-6	NA	CARSNGPGKDSPLHF	TGCGCCAGAAGCAATGGCCCAGGGAAGGATTCACCCCTCCACTTT
TRBD2	TRBV5-1	TRBJ2-1	many	CASSQGVLRERNEQFF	TGCGCCAGCAGCCAAGGGGTCTTGCGGGAGCGGAATGAGCAGTTCTTC
TRBD2	TRBV7-3	TRBJ2-1	few	CASSASGSTQFF	TGTGCCAGCAGCGCTAGCGGGAGCACACAGTTCTTC
TRBD1	TRBV5-1	TRBJ1-5	many	CASSLEPGGSIQPQHF	TGCGCCAGCAGCTTGGAGCCAGGGGGGAGTATACAGCCCCAGCATTTT
TRBD1	TRBV2	TRBJ2-2	NA	CASKGQVMTGELFF	TGTGCCAGCAAGGGACAGGTGATGACCGGGGAGCTGTTTTTT
NA	TRBV6-5	TRBJ1-2	few	CASSSGRVVYGYTF	TGTGCCAGCAGTTCCGGGCGGGTGGTCTATGGCTACACCTTC
TRBD2	TRBV2	TRBJ2-1	NA	CASTTSGGQFF	TGTGCCAGCACCACTAGCGGGGGGCAGTTCTTC
NA	TRBV7-9	TRBJ2-1	many	CASRNSGPTNNEQFF	TGTGCCAGCAGGAATAGTGGACCCACCAACAATGAGCAGTTCTTC
NA	TRBV6-5	TRBJ1-2	NA	CASSLTGTLHTF	TGTGCCAGCAGCCTCACAGGGACGCTACATACCTTC
TRBD2	TRBV5-4	TRBJ2-2	NA	CASEIAGAFTGELFF	TGTGCCAGCGAAATAGCGGGGGCCTTCACCGGGGAGCTGTTTTTT
NA	TRBV7-2	TRBJ1-5	many	CASSTRKTNQPQHF	TGTGCCAGCAGCACTCGAAAAACCAATCAGCCCCAGCATTTT
NA	TRBV6-2/TRBV6-3	TRBJ2-2	few	CASSPGTPGTGELFF	TGTGCCAGCAGCCCCGGGACCCCGGGCACCGGGGAGCTGTTTTTT
NA	TRBV20-1	TRBJ2-7	NA	CSARATGTSYEQYF	TGCAGTGCTAGGGCGACTGGGACTTCCTACGAGCAGTACTTC
TRBD1	TRBV6-2/TRBV6-3	TRBJ2-7	NA	CASIEQDRDSNEQYF	TGTGCCAGCATCGAGCAGGACAGGGATAGCAACGAGCAGTACTTC